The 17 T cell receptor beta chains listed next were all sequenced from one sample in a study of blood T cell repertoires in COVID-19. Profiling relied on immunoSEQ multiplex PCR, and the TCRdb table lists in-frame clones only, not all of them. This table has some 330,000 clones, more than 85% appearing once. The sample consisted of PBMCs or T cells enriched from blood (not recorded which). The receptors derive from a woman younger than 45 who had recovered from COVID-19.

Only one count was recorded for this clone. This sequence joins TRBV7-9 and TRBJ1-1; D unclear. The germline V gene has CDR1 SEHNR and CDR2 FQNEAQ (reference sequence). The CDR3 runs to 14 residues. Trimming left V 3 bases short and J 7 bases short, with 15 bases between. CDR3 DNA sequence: TGTGCCAGCAGCTTCGTTCCGGGAGTTGGTGAAGCTTTCTTT. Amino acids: CASSFVPGVGEAFF.

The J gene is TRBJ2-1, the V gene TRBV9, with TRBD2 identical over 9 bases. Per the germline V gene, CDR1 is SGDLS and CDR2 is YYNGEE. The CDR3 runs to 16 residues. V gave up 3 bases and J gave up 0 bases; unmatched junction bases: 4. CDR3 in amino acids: CASSDTSGFSYNEQFF. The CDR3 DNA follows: TGTGCCAGCAGCGACACTAGCGGGTTCTCCTACAATGAGCAGTTCTTC.

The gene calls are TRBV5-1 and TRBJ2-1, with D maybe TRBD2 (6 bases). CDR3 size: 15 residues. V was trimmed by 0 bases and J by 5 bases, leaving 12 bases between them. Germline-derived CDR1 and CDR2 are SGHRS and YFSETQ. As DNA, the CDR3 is TGCGCCAGCAGCTTGGACGGGGGAGTTAACAATGAGCAGTTCTTC. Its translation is CASSLDGGVNNEQFF.

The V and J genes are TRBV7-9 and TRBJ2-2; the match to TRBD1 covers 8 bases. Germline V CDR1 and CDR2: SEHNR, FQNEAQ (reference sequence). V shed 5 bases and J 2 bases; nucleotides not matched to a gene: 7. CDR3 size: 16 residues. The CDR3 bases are TGTGCCAGCAGCCCACCGACAGGGGCCAACACCGGGGAGCTGTTTTTT. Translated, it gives CASSPPTGANTGELFF.

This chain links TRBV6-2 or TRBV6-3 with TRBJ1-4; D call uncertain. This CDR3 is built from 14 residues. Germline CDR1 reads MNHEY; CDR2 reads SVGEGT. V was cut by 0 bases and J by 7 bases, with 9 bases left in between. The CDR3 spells CASSYSGNSEKLFF. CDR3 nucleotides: TGTGCCAGCAGTTACTCCGGGAATTCTGAAAAACTGTTTTTT.

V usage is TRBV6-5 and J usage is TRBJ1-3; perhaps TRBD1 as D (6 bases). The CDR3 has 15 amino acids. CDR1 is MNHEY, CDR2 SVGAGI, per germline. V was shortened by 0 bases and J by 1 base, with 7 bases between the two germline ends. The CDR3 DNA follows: TGTGCCAGCAGTTACTCCGGACAGTCTGGAAACACCATATATTTT. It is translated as CASSYSGQSGNTIYF.

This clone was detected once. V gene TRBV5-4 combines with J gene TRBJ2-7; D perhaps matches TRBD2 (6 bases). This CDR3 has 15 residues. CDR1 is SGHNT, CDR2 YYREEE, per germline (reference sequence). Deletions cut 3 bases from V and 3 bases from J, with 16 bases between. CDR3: CASSSFSGLFYEQYF. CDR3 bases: TGTGCCAGCAGCTCCTTTAGCGGACTTTTCTACGAGCAGTACTTC.

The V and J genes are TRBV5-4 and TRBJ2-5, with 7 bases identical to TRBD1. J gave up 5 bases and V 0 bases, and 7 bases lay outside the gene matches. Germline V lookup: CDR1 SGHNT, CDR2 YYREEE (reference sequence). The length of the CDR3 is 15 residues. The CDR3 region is CASSLGNRGGETQYF. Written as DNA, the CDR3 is TGTGCCAGCAGCTTGGGAAACAGGGGCGGCGAGACCCAGTACTTC.

The CDR3 loop is CASRPPGTGYGYTF. The CDR3 DNA follows: TGTGCCAGCAGGCCTCCCGGGACAGGCTATGGCTACACCTTC. The chain employs TRBV28 and TRBJ1-2; 8 bases line up with TRBD1. The CDR3 is made up of 14 amino acids. The germline gives CDR1 MDHEN, CDR2 SYDVKM. Trimming cost V 6 bases and J 4 bases; bases outside gene matches: 7.

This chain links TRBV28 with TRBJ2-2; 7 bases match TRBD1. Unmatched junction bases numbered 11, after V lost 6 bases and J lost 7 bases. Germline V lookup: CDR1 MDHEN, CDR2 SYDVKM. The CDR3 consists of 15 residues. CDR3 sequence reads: CASRPTGQVVGELFF. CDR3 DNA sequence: TGTGCCAGCAGACCCACCGGACAGGTAGTCGGGGAGCTGTTTTTT.

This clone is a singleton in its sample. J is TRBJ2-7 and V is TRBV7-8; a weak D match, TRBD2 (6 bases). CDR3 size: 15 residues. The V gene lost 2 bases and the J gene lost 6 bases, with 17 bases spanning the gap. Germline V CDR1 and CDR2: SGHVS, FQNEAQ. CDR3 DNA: TGTGCCAGCAGCTTAAGGCGCGTTGGGGGGTTCGAGCAGTACTTC. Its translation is CASSLRRVGGFEQYF.

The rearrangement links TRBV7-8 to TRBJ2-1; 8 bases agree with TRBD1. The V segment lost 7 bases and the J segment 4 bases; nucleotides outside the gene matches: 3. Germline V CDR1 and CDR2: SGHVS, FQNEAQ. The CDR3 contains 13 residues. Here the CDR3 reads CASTGGLYNEQFF. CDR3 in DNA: TGTGCCAGCACAGGGGGCCTATACAATGAGCAGTTCTTC.

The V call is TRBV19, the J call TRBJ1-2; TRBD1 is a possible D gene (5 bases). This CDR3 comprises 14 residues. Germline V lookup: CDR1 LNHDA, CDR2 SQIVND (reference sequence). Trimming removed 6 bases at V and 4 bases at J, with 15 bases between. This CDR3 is CASSNLQGGYGYTF. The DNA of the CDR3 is TGTGCCAGTAGCAATCTCCAGGGAGGCTATGGCTACACCTTC.

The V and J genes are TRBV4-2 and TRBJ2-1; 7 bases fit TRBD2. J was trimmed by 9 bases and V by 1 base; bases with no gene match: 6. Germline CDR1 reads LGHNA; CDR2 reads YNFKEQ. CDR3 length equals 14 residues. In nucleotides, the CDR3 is TGTGCCAGCAGCCAAGGCGGGGGAAGGAGTGAGCAGTTCTTC. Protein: CASSQGGGRSEQFF.

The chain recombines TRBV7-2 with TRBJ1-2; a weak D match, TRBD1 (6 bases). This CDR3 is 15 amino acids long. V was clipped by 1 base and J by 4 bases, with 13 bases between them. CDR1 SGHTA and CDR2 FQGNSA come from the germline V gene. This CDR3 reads CASSLGPDSSYGYTF. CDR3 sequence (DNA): TGTGCCAGCAGCTTAGGTCCGGACAGCTCCTATGGCTACACCTTC.

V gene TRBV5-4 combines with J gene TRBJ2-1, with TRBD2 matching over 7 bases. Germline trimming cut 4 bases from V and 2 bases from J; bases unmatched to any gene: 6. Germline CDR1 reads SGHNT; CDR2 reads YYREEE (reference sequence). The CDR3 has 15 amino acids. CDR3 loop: CASSPLAGAYNEQFF. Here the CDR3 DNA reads TGTGCCAGCAGCCCCCTGGCGGGGGCCTACAATGAGCAGTTCTTC.

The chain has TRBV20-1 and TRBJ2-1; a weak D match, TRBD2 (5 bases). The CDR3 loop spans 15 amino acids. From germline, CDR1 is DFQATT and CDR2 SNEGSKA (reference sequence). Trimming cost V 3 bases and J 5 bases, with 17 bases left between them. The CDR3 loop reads CSASQVAGYNNEQFF. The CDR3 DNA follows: TGCAGTGCTAGTCAGGTTGCGGGCTATAACAATGAGCAGTTCTTC.